This TCR beta chain was recovered during a study of blood T cells in healthy people across ages. This CDR3 has 12 residues. CDR1 DFQATT and CDR2 SNEGSKA come from the germline V gene (reference sequence). Then a second PCR, running roughly 7 to 12 cycles, was carried out with a sample-barcoded 5' primer and a J-beta primer mix. From the 5' RACE reads, TCRdb called clonotypes with MiXCR, one entry per CDR3 protein. The table lists approximately 700,000 distinct CDR3 sequences, approximately 30% of them singletons, with 15% to 19% in the top ten. This clonotype has a handful of counts. The gene calls are TRBV20-1 and TRBJ1-5; D perhaps matches TRBD1 (5 bases). Sample: blood. The receptor's source is a woman over 75 in good health. The DNA for the CDR3 is TGCAGCGCCTGGGACCTCAATCAGCCCCAGCATTTT. Amino acids: CSAWDLNQPQHF.